Listed here are 32 T cell receptor beta chains from one sample, sequenced in a study of response to subunit inactivated influenza vaccine. TCRdb re-derived calls from the RT-PCR reads in MiXCR, one entry per CDR3 protein. This table has about 650,000 distinct CDR3 sequences, about 14% appearing once. The sample was PBMCs from blood, taken 14 days before vaccination. The receptors were sampled from a man aged 50 to 59 who received an inactivated influenza vaccine.

This clonotype occurred a few times. The chain is built from TRBV28 and TRBJ2-1, with D maybe TRBD1 (5 bases). Germline CDR1 is MDHEN and CDR2 is SYDVKM. V was cut by 9 bases and J by 10 bases, with 31 bases left in between. The CDR3 contains 17 residues. The CDR3 bases are TGTGCCAGTACTAAGGGGATGGGCCCCCACAGTAAGGAAGAGCAGTTCTTC. Its translation is CASTKGMGPHSKEEQFF.

This clonotype was picked up many times. This chain connects TRBV12-3 or TRBV12-4 to TRBJ2-6; D tentatively fits TRBD1 or TRBD2 (5 bases each). There are 15 residues in the CDR3. V gave up 5 bases and J gave up 0 bases, with 8 bases separating them. The CDR3 region has the DNA TGTGCCAGCAGTCCGGGGCACTCTGGGGCCAACGTCCTGACTTTC. It translates to CASSPGHSGANVLTF.

In its sample, this clonotype was seen many times. This rearrangement joins TRBV5-1 to TRBJ1-6; D possibly corresponds to TRBD1 (6 bases). Trimming stripped 3 bases from V and 10 bases from J, with 11 bases between. The CDR3 contains 13 residues. The germline CDR1 and CDR2 sequences are SGHRS and YFSETQ. DNA of the CDR3: TGCGCCAGCAGCTATGCAGGGGAATCACCCCTCCACTTT. Protein sequence: CASSYAGESPLHF.

The gene calls are TRBV27 and TRBJ2-7, with D hard to call. Germline lookup yields CDR1 MNHEY and CDR2 SMNVEV (reference sequence). Trimming removed 5 bases from V and 0 bases from J, with 11 bases in between. This CDR3 has 14 residues. Here the CDR3 reads CASSPRSSSYEQYF. CDR3 DNA sequence: TGTGCCAGCAGTCCCCGGTCCTCCTCCTACGAGCAGTACTTC.

The chain links TRBV6-1 to TRBJ1-2; unclear D gene. The CDR3 spans 15 residues. V was pared by 5 bases and J by 3 bases, with 16 bases between. CDR1 is MNHNS and CDR2 is SASEGT in the germline V gene. The CDR3 here is CASSPVVSADYGYTF. The CDR3 DNA follows: TGTGCCAGCAGTCCTGTGGTTTCGGCGGACTATGGCTACACCTTC.

J is TRBJ2-2 and V is TRBV4-2, with TRBD2 matching over 8 bases. Germline CDR1 is LGHNA and CDR2 is YNFKEQ. The CDR3 runs 17 residues. The ends lost 0 bases at V and 3 bases at J; junction bases unmatched: 6. The CDR3 sequence is CASSQESSGIDTGELFF. CDR3 DNA: TGTGCCAGCAGCCAAGAGAGTAGCGGGATTGACACCGGGGAGCTGTTTTTT.

Only a few counts were recorded for this clonotype. J is TRBJ2-1 and V is TRBV27; maybe TRBD2 (6 bases). The germline V and J ends were trimmed by 1 base and 7 bases, with 11 bases remaining between them. Germline values: CDR1 MNHEY, CDR2 SMNVEV (reference sequence). The length of the CDR3 is 14 residues. The CDR3 sequence: CASSLYSGSNEQFF. The CDR3 DNA follows: TGTGCCAGCAGTTTATATTCCGGGAGTAATGAGCAGTTCTTC.

This clonotype was recorded a few times. This chain links TRBV6-5 with TRBJ2-7; D is ambiguous. Germline V gene data show CDR1 as MNHEY and CDR2 as SVGAGI. Trimming pared 0 bases from V and 3 bases from J, leaving 21 bases between. The CDR3 is made up of 18 amino acids. CDR3 DNA sequence: TGTGCCAGCAGTTACTCGTCTCCGTGGCAGGCAGCCGTCTACGAGCAGTACTTC. It specifies CASSYSSPWQAAVYEQYF.

This chain connects TRBV29-1 to TRBJ2-5; D gene uncertain. The CDR3 covers 17 residues. Per the germline V gene, CDR1 is SQVTM and CDR2 is ANQGSEA. V gave up 0 bases and J gave up 5 bases, with 22 bases separating them. CDR3 region: CSVEDLERDNPQETQYF. The CDR3 DNA reads as TGCAGCGTTGAAGATCTCGAAAGGGATAACCCACAGGAGACCCAGTACTTC.

The V call is TRBV20-1, the J call TRBJ2-5; possible D gene TRBD1, 7 bases. The CDR3 is made up of 12 amino acids. Germline V gene sequence: CDR1 DFQATT, CDR2 SNEGSKA (reference sequence). CDR3 nucleotide sequence: TGCAGCGGGGGACAGAGCCAAGAGACCCAGTACTTC. This gives the protein CSGGQSQETQYF.

This clonotype was picked up a small number of times. This chain links TRBV20-1 with TRBJ2-4; no reliable D call. This CDR3 comprises 17 residues. The V end was cut by 4 bases, the J end by 0 bases, with 19 bases between. Germline V gene lookup returns CDR1 DFQATT and CDR2 SNEGSKA (reference sequence). The DNA for the CDR3 is TGCAGTGCTACTTCACTGGTTACGGAACTAGCCAAAAACATTCAGTACTTC. Amino acid sequence: CSATSLVTELAKNIQYF.

This clonotype appeared a few times. The chain combines TRBV30 with TRBJ2-1; D remains unclear. V lost 0 bases and J 4 bases, leaving 13 bases between the germline ends. The CDR3 covers 15 residues. Per germline, CDR1 GTSNPN and CDR2 SVGIG (reference sequence). CDR3 bases: TGTGCCTGGAGTGTAAGGCTCTGGCAATACAATGAGCAGTTCTTC. It is translated as CAWSVRLWQYNEQFF.

This clonotype was found a few times. The chain recombines TRBV27 with TRBJ2-3, with 11 bases fitting TRBD2. Trimming at V came to 0 bases and at J to 0 bases, leaving 2 bases not matched to a gene. This CDR3 is built from 17 residues. Per germline, CDR1 MNHEY and CDR2 SMNVEV (reference sequence). This CDR3 is CASSLSSSGGSTDTQYF. The CDR3 DNA reads as TGTGCCAGCAGTTTATCGTCTAGCGGGGGGAGCACAGATACGCAGTATTTT.

This clonotype occurred many times. The chain joins TRBV29-1 to TRBJ1-1; D unclear. The germline gives CDR1 SQVTM, CDR2 ANQGSEA. The length of the CDR3 is 13 residues. Trimming left V 3 bases short and J 0 bases short, with 8 bases between. CDR3 sequence (DNA): TGCAGCGTTGAGGGCCGTTTGAACACTGAAGCTTTCTTT. Its protein product is CSVEGRLNTEAFF. The variable domain in full, with the rest retrieved from reference TRBV29-1 and TRBJ1-1, is SAVISQKPSRDICQRGTSLTIQCQVDSQVTMMFWYRQQPGQSLTLIATANQGSEATYESGFVIDKFPISRPNLTFSTLTVSNMSPEDSSIYLCSVEGRLNTEAFFGQGTRLTVV.

This CDR3 reads CASSPDLADNEQFF. CDR3 bases: TGTGCCAGCAGCCCCGATCTAGCGGACAATGAGCAGTTCTTC. The rearrangement joins TRBV7-2 to TRBJ2-1; 7 nucleotides line up with TRBD2. CDR1 is SGHTA and CDR2 is FQGNSA in the germline V gene. The CDR3 loop spans 14 amino acids. V was pared by 5 bases and J by 5 bases, with 6 bases of the junction left unmatched.

This clonotype was recorded at least ten times. This sequence joins TRBV12-3 or TRBV12-4 and TRBJ1-1; no clear D. The germline V and J ends were trimmed by 5 bases and 1 base, with 8 bases remaining between them. This CDR3 spans 13 amino acids. The CDR3 DNA follows: TGTGCCAGCAGTGTAACACCGAACACTGAAGCTTTCTTT. Its translation: CASSVTPNTEAFF.

A few counts support this clonotype. The V call is TRBV20-1, the J call TRBJ2-7; TRBD1 or TRBD2 may be the D gene (6 bases each). The CDR3 has 15 residues. V lost 0 bases, J lost 4 bases, and 16 bases lay in between. Germline lookup yields CDR1 DFQATT and CDR2 SNEGSKA (reference sequence). The CDR3 DNA sequence: TGCAGTGCTAGAGATGGTTGGGGGGCGATTTACGAGCAGTACTTC. Amino acid sequence: CSARDGWGAIYEQYF.

The table lists this clonotype with a few counts. This rearrangement joins TRBV29-1 to TRBJ2-7; TRBD1 is a possible D gene (6 bases). This CDR3 comprises 15 residues. Looked up from germline, CDR1 is SQVTM and CDR2 is ANQGSEA. Trimming stripped 5 bases from V and 4 bases from J, with 21 bases between. The CDR3: CSVFGRSGHGYEQYF. CDR3 nucleotides: TGCAGCGTTTTTGGCCGGTCGGGACACGGATACGAGCAGTACTTC.

The chain recombines TRBV5-1 with TRBJ1-1; TRBD1 aligns across 9 bases. V was pared by 4 bases and J by 0 bases, with 13 bases of the junction left unmatched. The CDR3 is 18 residues long. Germline assignment: CDR1 SGHRS and CDR2 YFSETQ. The CDR3 nucleotides read TGCGCCAGCAGCCCAAGACAGGGGGGGGGTATCATGAACACTGAAGCTTTCTTT. This gives the protein CASSPRQGGGIMNTEAFF. The full variable domain, rest sourced from reference TRBV5-1 and TRBJ1-1, is KAGVTQTPRYLIKTRGQQVTLSCSPISGHRSVSWYQQTPGQGLQFLFEYFSETQRNKGNFPGRFSGRQFSNSRSEMNVSTLELGDSALYLCASSPRQGGGIMNTEAFFGQGTRLTVV.

In its sample, this clonotype was seen a few times. This rearrangement joins TRBV4-1 to TRBJ2-5, with 11 bases identical to TRBD1. Germline lookup yields CDR1 MGHRA and CDR2 YSYEKL. The CDR3 sequence is 15 residues long. With 4 bases clipped from V and 4 bases from J, the junction kept 5 bases outside the gene matches. This chain's CDR3 is CASSRRDRGGETQYF. The CDR3 DNA follows: TGCGCCAGCAGCCGGCGGGACAGGGGGGGAGAGACCCAGTACTTC.

This clonotype was seen a handful of times. The V call is TRBV20-1, the J call TRBJ2-3; TRBD2 is a possible D gene (5 bases). This CDR3 is built from 15 residues. From germline, CDR1 is DFQATT and CDR2 SNEGSKA (reference sequence). V was trimmed by 5 bases and J by 1 base, leaving 16 bases between them. CDR3 DNA: TGCAGTGCTGCCGTTTTCCGGGGTGGCACAGATACGCAGTATTTT. Its translation is CSAAVFRGGTDTQYF.

The table lists this clonotype with a few counts. The rearrangement joins TRBV28 to TRBJ2-5; possibly TRBD1 for D (6 bases). Per the germline V gene, CDR1 is MDHEN and CDR2 is SYDVKM. Trimming removed 7 bases from V and 0 bases from J, with 18 bases in between. The CDR3 totals 16 residues. In DNA, the CDR3 is TGTGCCAGCAACTCCCCATTTTGGACAGACCAAGAGACCCAGTACTTC. Translation gives CASNSPFWTDQETQYF. The variable domain in full, completed from reference TRBV28 and TRBJ2-5, reads DVKVTQSSRYLVKRTGEKVFLECVQDMDHENMFWYRQDPGLGLRLIYFSYDVKMKEKGDIPEGYSVSREKKERFSLILESASTNQTSMYLCASNSPFWTDQETQYFGPGTRLLVL.

The J gene is TRBJ1-1, the V gene TRBV11-2; maybe TRBD1 (5 bases). Trimming cost V 0 bases and J 4 bases, with 21 bases left between them. CDR3 size: 18 residues. CDR1 is SGHAT, CDR2 FQNNGV, per germline. In nucleotides, the CDR3 is TGTGCCAGCAGCTTAGAGGTCCGCGTCTGGGGGGGTGGCACTGAAGCTTTCTTT. It codes for CASSLEVRVWGGGTEAFF.

Ten or more counts support this clonotype. V usage is TRBV6-2 or TRBV6-3 and J usage is TRBJ2-1; D might be TRBD1 (6 bases). The V gene's germline CDR1 is MNHEY and CDR2 SVGEGT. The CDR3 is made up of 15 amino acids. V was trimmed by 7 bases and J by 4 bases, leaving 17 bases between them. CDR3 amino acids: CASTSLGASYNEQFF. In DNA, the CDR3 is TGTGCCAGCACCTCACTGGGGGCAAGTTACAATGAGCAGTTCTTC.

The rearrangement joins TRBV4-2 to TRBJ1-4; D ambiguous. The germline V gene has CDR1 LGHNA and CDR2 YNFKEQ. V lost 1 base and J lost 0, with 12 bases in between. The CDR3 sequence is 17 residues long. In DNA, the CDR3 is TGTGCCAGCAGCCAAGTTCGGAATCTAGCAACTAATGAAAAACTGTTTTTT. Its protein is CASSQVRNLATNEKLFF.

This clonotype was seen many times. The chain uses TRBV6-1 and TRBJ1-2, with TRBD1 as a possible D gene (5 bases). There are 16 residues in the CDR3. In germline, CDR1 is MNHNS, CDR2 SASEGT. V shed 6 bases and J shed 7 bases, with 24 bases lying between them. CDR3 sequence (DNA): TGTGCCAGCAGGCCCCCTGAGGGGCGCGTTTCTCGTGGCTACACCTTC. It translates to CASRPPEGRVSRGYTF.

This clonotype was detected a few times. This chain joins TRBV18 and TRBJ2-7, with 8 positions matching TRBD1. Trimming took 3 bases from V and 1 from J; bases not matched to a gene: 5. CDR1 and CDR2 (germline): KGHSH, LQKENI. There are 15 residues in the CDR3. The CDR3 is CASSPQGARSYEQYF. As DNA, the CDR3 is TGTGCCAGCTCACCTCAGGGGGCTCGGTCCTACGAGCAGTACTTC.

CDR3 residues: CASSPDRTGWNTGELFF. The CDR3 DNA follows: TGTGCCAGCTCACCCGACCGGACAGGGTGGAACACCGGGGAGCTGTTTTTT. The chain carries TRBV18 and TRBJ2-2, with 8 bases matching TRBD1. There are 17 residues in the CDR3. The germline gives CDR1 KGHSH, CDR2 LQKENI. J lost 1 base, V lost 3 bases, and 7 bases had no gene match.

This clonotype was recorded a few times. V gene TRBV27 combines with J gene TRBJ2-7; 7 bases are shared with TRBD2. The germline gives CDR1 MNHEY, CDR2 SMNVEV (reference sequence). V lost 0 bases, J lost 0 bases, and 2 bases stayed unmatched. CDR3 length equals 15 residues. The CDR3 coding sequence is TGTGCCAGCAGTTTATCACGGACTAGCTCCTACGAGCAGTACTTC. Its translation: CASSLSRTSSYEQYF.

This clonotype was picked up many times. The chain joins TRBV20-1 to TRBJ2-1, with D perhaps assigned TRBD1 or TRBD2 (7 bases each). The CDR3 spans 14 residues. Germline CDR1 reads DFQATT; CDR2 reads SNEGSKA (reference sequence). V shed 1 base and J shed 15 bases, with 22 bases lying between them. The CDR3 nucleotides read TGCAGTGCTAGAGTCCGTCGAGACAGGGAGGGTACGTTCTTC. Translation gives CSARVRRDREGTFF.

V is TRBV9 and J is TRBJ2-5; 7 bases agree with TRBD2. Trimming at V came to 5 bases and at J to 2 bases, leaving 9 bases not matched to a gene. From germline, CDR1 is SGDLS and CDR2 YYNGEE. CDR3 length equals 15 residues. CDR3 amino acids: CASSVAAGAQETQYF. CDR3 bases: TGTGCCAGCAGTGTCGCTGCGGGAGCACAAGAGACCCAGTACTTC.

This clonotype was seen at least ten times. The chain recombines TRBV7-2 with TRBJ1-2; TRBD1 agrees at 9 bases. Germline CDR1 and CDR2: SGHTA and FQGNSA. The V and J ends lost 2 bases and 6 bases, in that order; junction bases with no gene match: 7. This CDR3 has 15 residues. CDR3: CASSLFGQGNDGYTF. The CDR3, as DNA: TGTGCCAGCAGCTTATTCGGACAGGGGAACGATGGCTACACCTTC. The full variable domain, in which reference TRBV7-2 and TRBJ1-2 provide the parts outside the CDR3, is GAGVSQSPSNKVTEKGKDVELRCDPISGHTALYWYRQSLGQGLEFLIYFQGNSAPDKSGLPSDRFSAERTGGSVSTLTIQRTQQEDSAVYLCASSLFGQGNDGYTFGSGTRLTVV.